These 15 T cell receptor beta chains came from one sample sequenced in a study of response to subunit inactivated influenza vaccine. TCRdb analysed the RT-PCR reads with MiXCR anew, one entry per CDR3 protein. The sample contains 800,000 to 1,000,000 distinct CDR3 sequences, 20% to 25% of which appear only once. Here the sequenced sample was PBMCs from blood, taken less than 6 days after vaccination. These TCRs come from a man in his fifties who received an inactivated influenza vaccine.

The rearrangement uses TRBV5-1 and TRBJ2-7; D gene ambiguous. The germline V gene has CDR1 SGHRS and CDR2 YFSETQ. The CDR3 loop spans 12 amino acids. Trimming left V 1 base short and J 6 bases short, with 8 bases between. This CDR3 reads CASSLPASEQYF. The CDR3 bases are TGCGCCAGCAGCTTGCCCGCGAGCGAGCAGTACTTC.

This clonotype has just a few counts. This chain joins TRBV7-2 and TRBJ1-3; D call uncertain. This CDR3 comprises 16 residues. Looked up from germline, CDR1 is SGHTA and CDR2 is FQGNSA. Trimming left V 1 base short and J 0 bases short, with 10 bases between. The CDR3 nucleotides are TGTGCCAGCAGCTTAGAAGACTTTCCCTCTGGAAACACCATATATTTT. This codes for CASSLEDFPSGNTIYF.

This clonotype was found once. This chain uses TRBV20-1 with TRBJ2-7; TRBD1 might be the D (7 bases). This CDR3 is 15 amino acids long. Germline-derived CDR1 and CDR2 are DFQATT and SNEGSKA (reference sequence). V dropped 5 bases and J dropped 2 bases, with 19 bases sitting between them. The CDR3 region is CSAGSTGEVTYEQYF. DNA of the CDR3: TGCAGTGCTGGAAGTACAGGGGAGGTCACCTACGAGCAGTACTTC.

The CDR3 nucleotides are TGTGCCAGCAGCTTGATGACAGGGGGATCCTACGAGCAGTACTTC. It specifies CASSLMTGGSYEQYF. The rearrangement joins TRBV5-6 to TRBJ2-7; 9 positions match TRBD1. This CDR3 spans 15 amino acids. Germline CDR1 is SGHDT and CDR2 is YYEEEE. V gave up 1 base and J gave up 1 base; unmatched junction bases: 3.

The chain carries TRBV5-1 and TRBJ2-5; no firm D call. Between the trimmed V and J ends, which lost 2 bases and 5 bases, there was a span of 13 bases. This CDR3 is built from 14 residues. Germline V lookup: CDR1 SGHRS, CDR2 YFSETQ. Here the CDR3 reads CASSFFFLKETQYF. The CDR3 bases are TGCGCCAGCAGCTTTTTTTTCCTCAAGGAGACCCAGTACTTC.

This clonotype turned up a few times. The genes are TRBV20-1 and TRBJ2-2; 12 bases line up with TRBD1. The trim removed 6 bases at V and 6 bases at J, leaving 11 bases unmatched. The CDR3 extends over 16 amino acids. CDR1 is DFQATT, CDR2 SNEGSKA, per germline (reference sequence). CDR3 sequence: CSARIGGQGAAGELFF. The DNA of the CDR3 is TGCAGTGCGCGTATAGGGGGACAGGGGGCGGCCGGGGAGCTGTTTTTT.

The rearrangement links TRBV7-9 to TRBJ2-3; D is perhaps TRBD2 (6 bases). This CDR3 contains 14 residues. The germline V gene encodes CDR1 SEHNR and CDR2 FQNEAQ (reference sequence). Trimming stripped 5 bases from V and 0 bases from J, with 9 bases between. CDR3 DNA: TGTGCCAGCAGCCGGGAGACTAGCACAGATACGCAGTATTTT. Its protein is CASSRETSTDTQYF. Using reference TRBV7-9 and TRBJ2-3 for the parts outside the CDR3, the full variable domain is DTGVSQNPRHKITKRGQNVTFRCDPISEHNRLYWYRQTLGQGPEFLTYFQNEAQLEKSRLLSDRFSAERPKGSFSTLEIQRTEQGDSAMYLCASSRETSTDTQYFGPGTRLTVL.

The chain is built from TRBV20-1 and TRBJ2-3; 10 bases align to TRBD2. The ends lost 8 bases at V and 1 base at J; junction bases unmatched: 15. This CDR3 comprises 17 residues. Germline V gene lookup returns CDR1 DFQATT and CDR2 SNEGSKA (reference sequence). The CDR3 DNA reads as TGCAGTTTCTGGGGGCTAGCGGGAGTCTCGGGCACAGATACGCAGTATTTT. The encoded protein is CSFWGLAGVSGTDTQYF.

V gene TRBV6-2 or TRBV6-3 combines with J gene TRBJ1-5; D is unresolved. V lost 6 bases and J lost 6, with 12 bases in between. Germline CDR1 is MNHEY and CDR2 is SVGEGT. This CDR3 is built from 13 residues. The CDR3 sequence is CASRRTQLQPQHF. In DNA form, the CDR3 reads TGTGCCAGCAGACGAACACAGCTTCAGCCCCAGCATTTT.

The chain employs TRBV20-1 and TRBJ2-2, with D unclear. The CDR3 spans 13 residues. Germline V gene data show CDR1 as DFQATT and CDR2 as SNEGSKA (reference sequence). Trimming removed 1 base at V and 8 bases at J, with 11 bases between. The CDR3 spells CSARVNGSGELFF. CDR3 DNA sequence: TGCAGTGCTAGAGTAAACGGTTCGGGGGAGCTGTTTTTT.

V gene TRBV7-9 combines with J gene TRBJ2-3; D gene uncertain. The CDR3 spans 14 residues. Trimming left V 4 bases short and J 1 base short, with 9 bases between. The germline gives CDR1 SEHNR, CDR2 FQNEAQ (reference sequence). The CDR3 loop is CASSYQARTDTQYF. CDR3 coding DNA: TGTGCCAGCAGCTATCAGGCCCGCACAGATACGCAGTATTTT.

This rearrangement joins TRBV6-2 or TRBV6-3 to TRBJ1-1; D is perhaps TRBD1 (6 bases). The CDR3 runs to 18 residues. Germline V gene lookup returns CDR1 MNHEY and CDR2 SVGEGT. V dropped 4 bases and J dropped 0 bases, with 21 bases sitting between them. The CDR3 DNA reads TGTGCCAGCAGTTCATACCACCGGGACATCCGTTTGAACACTGAAGCTTTCTTT. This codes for CASSSYHRDIRLNTEAFF.

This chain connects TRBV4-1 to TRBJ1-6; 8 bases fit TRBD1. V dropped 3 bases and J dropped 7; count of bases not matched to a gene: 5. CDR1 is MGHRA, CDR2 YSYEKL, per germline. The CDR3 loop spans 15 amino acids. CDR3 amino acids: CASSQDQGANSPLHF. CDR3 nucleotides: TGCGCCAGCAGCCAGGATCAGGGGGCGAATTCACCCCTCCACTTT.

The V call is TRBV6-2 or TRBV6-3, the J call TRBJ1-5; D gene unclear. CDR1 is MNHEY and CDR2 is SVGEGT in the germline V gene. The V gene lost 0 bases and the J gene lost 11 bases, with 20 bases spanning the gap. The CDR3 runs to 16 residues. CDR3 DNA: TGTGCCAGCAGTTACTCGACCGAGATTGAGGATAGGGCCCAGCATTTT. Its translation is CASSYSTEIEDRAQHF.

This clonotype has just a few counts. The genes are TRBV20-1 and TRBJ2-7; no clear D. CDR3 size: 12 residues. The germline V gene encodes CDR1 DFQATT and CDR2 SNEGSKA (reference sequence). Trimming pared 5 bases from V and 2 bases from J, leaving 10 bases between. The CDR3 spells CSADDNPYEQYF. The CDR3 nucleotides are TGCAGTGCTGACGACAATCCCTACGAGCAGTACTTC.